These 32 T cell receptor beta chains were all obtained from the same sample, sequenced in a study of blood T cell repertoires in COVID-19. The assay was immunoSEQ multiplex PCR, and TCRdb's table has in-frame clones only and misses some. The sample shows roughly 180,000 clones, more than 80% of them seen only once. Sequences were obtained from peripheral blood. The receptor set was obtained from a woman aged 60 to 75 with acute or convalescent COVID-19.

This clone appeared a single time. The rearrangement joins TRBV3-1 (or the pseudogene TRBV3-2) to TRBJ1-2, with 9 bases fitting TRBD1. V gave up 2 bases and J gave up 7 bases; unmatched junction bases: 2. Per the germline V gene, CDR1 is LGHDT and CDR2 is YNNKEL (reference sequence). The CDR3 runs to 13 residues. The CDR3 loop is CASSQTGGRGYTF. CDR3 DNA: TGTGCCAGCAGCCAAACAGGGGGCCGTGGCTACACCTTC.

The V and J genes are TRBV28 and TRBJ1-5, with TRBD1 identical over 10 bases. The CDR3 covers 19 residues. The J segment lost 0 bases and the V segment lost 5 bases, leaving 13 bases of the junction unmatched. Germline V gene data show CDR1 as MDHEN and CDR2 as SYDVKM. The CDR3 sequence is CASSLFRTGGAYSNQPQHF. The CDR3 coding sequence is TGTGCCAGCAGTCTTTTCCGGACAGGGGGAGCTTATAGCAATCAGCCCCAGCATTTT.

The chain links TRBV5-1 to TRBJ1-3; D is unresolved. The CDR3 covers 16 residues. Trimming pared 0 bases from V and 2 bases from J, leaving 12 bases between. Germline V gene data show CDR1 as SGHRS and CDR2 as YFSETQ. The chain's CDR3 is CASSLGGARAGNTIYF. As DNA, the CDR3 is TGCGCCAGCAGCTTGGGAGGTGCCAGAGCTGGAAACACCATATATTTT.

The chain couples TRBV28 to TRBJ1-4, with D possibly matching TRBD1 (5 bases). V was cut by 6 bases and J by 10 bases, with 18 bases left in between. Germline V CDR1 and CDR2: MDHEN, SYDVKM. The CDR3 has 14 amino acids. CDR3 residues: CASSPGGLGGKLFF. The CDR3, as DNA: TGTGCCAGCAGCCCTGGGGGGTTAGGTGGAAAACTGTTTTTT.

The chain carries TRBV13 and TRBJ1-2; TRBD1 matches 9 bases. In germline, CDR1 is PRHDT, CDR2 FYEKMQ (reference sequence). V trimming: 5 bases; J trimming: 12 bases; junction bases outside the gene matches: 13. The CDR3 runs to 14 residues. CDR3 amino acids: CASSSGQGIFSDTF. CDR3 in DNA: TGTGCCAGCAGCAGTGGACAGGGGATTTTTTCCGACACCTTC.

The chain links TRBV27 to TRBJ2-2, with D possibly being TRBD1 (5 bases). The CDR3 covers 15 residues. Germline-derived CDR1 and CDR2 are MNHEY and SMNVEV (reference sequence). Trimming stripped 3 bases from V and 2 bases from J, with 10 bases between. CDR3 DNA sequence: TGTGCCAGCAGTTTCAGGGTCCTTAACACCGGGGAGCTGTTTTTT. It yields the protein CASSFRVLNTGELFF.

This clone was counted once. The V gene is TRBV13, the J gene TRBJ1-2; tentative D call: TRBD1 (6 bases). Trimming left V 7 bases short and J 1 base short, with 13 bases between. The germline CDR1 and CDR2 sequences are PRHDT and FYEKMQ (reference sequence). The CDR3 covers 14 residues. In DNA, the CDR3 is TGTGCCAGCACAGCCGGGACACTTAACTATGGCTACACCTTC. It encodes CASTAGTLNYGYTF.

This clone came up a few times. The genes are TRBV20-1 and TRBJ1-1, with D possibly being TRBD1 (5 bases). This CDR3 comprises 13 residues. The germline CDR1 and CDR2 sequences are DFQATT and SNEGSKA (reference sequence). Trimming shortened V by 3 bases and J by 5 bases, and 13 bases separated the two germline ends. CDR3 nucleotides: TGCAGTGCTAGTCTTCAGGGTCGGACTGAAGCTTTCTTT. Translated: CSASLQGRTEAFF.

This chain joins TRBV19 and TRBJ2-5, with TRBD1 matching over 10 bases. The CDR3 spans 16 residues. V shed 6 bases and J 5 bases; nucleotides not matched to a gene: 12. CDR1 and CDR2 from the germline V gene are LNHDA and SQIVND (reference sequence). As DNA, the CDR3 is TGTGCCAGTAGGCCTACCCCCGGGACAGGGGTCGAGACCCAGTACTTC. This encodes CASRPTPGTGVETQYF.

This chain uses TRBV19 with TRBJ1-5; 7 nucleotides line up with TRBD1. With V trimmed by 4 bases and J by 4 bases, 1 base remained unmatched. This CDR3 is built from 13 residues. The germline gives CDR1 LNHDA, CDR2 SQIVND (reference sequence). CDR3 sequence reads: CASSKDRNQPQHF. DNA for the CDR3: TGTGCCAGTAGTAAGGACAGGAATCAGCCCCAGCATTTT.

The chain combines TRBV7-9 with TRBJ1-2; TRBD1 is a possible D gene (5 bases). Per germline, CDR1 SEHNR and CDR2 FQNEAQ (reference sequence). The CDR3 has 17 residues. Trimming pared 5 bases from V and 4 bases from J, leaving 23 bases between. The CDR3 DNA reads TGTGCCAGCAGCCCCCGGCAGCCTTCCGTGGGGGGCTATGGCTACACCTTC. Its translation: CASSPRQPSVGGYGYTF.

This sequence joins TRBV27 and TRBJ2-3; TRBD1 aligns across 10 bases. The CDR3 covers 12 residues. The trim removed 6 bases at V and 14 bases at J, leaving 8 bases unmatched. Germline-derived CDR1 and CDR2 are MNHEY and SMNVEV (reference sequence). The CDR3 DNA follows: TGTGCCAGCAGCCGACCGGGACAGGGGTTGTATTTT. This translates into CASSRPGQGLYF.

The rearrangement uses TRBV28 and TRBJ2-3; 7 bases align to TRBD2. Unmatched junction bases numbered 5, after V lost 6 bases and J lost 5 bases. The CDR3 has 13 residues. The V gene's germline CDR1 is MDHEN and CDR2 SYDVKM. Here the CDR3 DNA reads TGTGCCAGCAGGGCCGGCGGGAGAGATACGCAGTATTTT. Its translation is CASRAGGRDTQYF. Combining the CDR3 with reference TRBV28 and TRBJ2-3 gives the whole variable domain DVKVTQSSRYLVKRTGEKVFLECVQDMDHENMFWYRQDPGLGLRLIYFSYDVKMKEKGDIPEGYSVSREKKERFSLILESASTNQTSMYLCASRAGGRDTQYFGPGTRLTVL.

This clone has a handful of counts. Within the sample, other DNA sequences also encode this same CDR3. The J gene is TRBJ1-1, the V gene TRBV3-1 (or the pseudogene TRBV3-2), with no clear D. V lost 1 base, J lost 1 base, and 4 bases lay in between. The CDR3 extends over 13 amino acids. Germline lookup yields CDR1 LGHDT and CDR2 YNNKEL (reference sequence). In DNA form, the CDR3 reads TGTGCCAGCAGCCAAGGTCGGAACACTGAAGCTTTCTTT. Its protein product is CASSQGRNTEAFF.

The gene calls are TRBV20-1 and TRBJ1-1; D call uncertain. Germline assignment: CDR1 DFQATT and CDR2 SNEGSKA (reference sequence). Deletions cut 3 bases from V and 2 bases from J, with 4 bases between. This CDR3 has 11 amino acids. The CDR3 DNA reads TGCAGTGCTAGGTATAACACTGAAGCTTTCTTT. Translation gives CSARYNTEAFF.

CDR3 loop: CAWSRQWGEGYTF. CDR3 in DNA: TGTGCCTGGAGCCGTCAATGGGGGGAAGGCTACACCTTC. The V gene is TRBV30, the J gene TRBJ1-2; the D gene is possibly TRBD1 (5 bases). The V and J ends lost 3 bases and 8 bases respectively, with 16 bases between them. Looked up from germline, CDR1 is GTSNPN and CDR2 is SVGIG (reference sequence). This CDR3 contains 13 residues.

The chain uses TRBV11-2 and TRBJ1-5, with 9 bases lining up with TRBD1. In germline, CDR1 is SGHAT, CDR2 FQNNGV. The ends lost 7 bases at V and 3 bases at J; junction bases unmatched: 7. The CDR3 contains 15 residues. The chain's CDR3 is CASTPGQGPNQPQHF. The DNA of the CDR3 is TGTGCCAGCACCCCGGGACAGGGACCCAATCAGCCCCAGCATTTT.

The chain is built from TRBV29-1 and TRBJ1-2; the match to TRBD1 covers 7 bases. The CDR3 sequence is 11 residues long. The germline V gene encodes CDR1 SQVTM and CDR2 ANQGSEA. The J segment lost 12 bases and the V segment lost 3 bases, leaving 7 bases of the junction unmatched. The CDR3 nucleotides read TGCAGCGTTGAGACAGGGCAGGGAAACACCTTC. Encoded protein: CSVETGQGNTF.

The chain joins TRBV24-1 to TRBJ2-1, with D perhaps matching TRBD2 (5 bases). Germline V CDR1 and CDR2: KGHDR, SFDVKD. This CDR3 region has 15 residues. V shed 5 bases and J shed 0 bases, with 10 bases lying between them. This chain's CDR3 is CATSAPGSSYNEQFF. The DNA of the CDR3 is TGTGCCACCAGTGCTCCGGGAAGCTCCTACAATGAGCAGTTCTTC.

The chain employs TRBV5-5 and TRBJ1-5, with 7 bases lining up with TRBD1. The germline V gene encodes CDR1 SGHKS and CDR2 YYEKEE (reference sequence). The junction had 7 bases not matched to a gene; V was cut back by 3 bases and J by 1 base. The length of the CDR3 is 16 residues. In DNA, the CDR3 is TGTGCCAGCAGCTCGCTCTCGACAGGGAGCAATCAGCCCCAGCATTTT. Its translation: CASSSLSTGSNQPQHF. The complete variable domain, with remaining parts taken from reference TRBV5-5 and TRBJ1-5, reads DAGVTQSPTHLIKTRGQQVTLRCSPISGHKSVSWYQQVLGQGPQFIFQYYEKEERGRGNFPDRFSARQFPNYSSELNVNALLLGDSALYLCASSSLSTGSNQPQHFGDGTRLSIL.

The chain employs TRBV5-4 and TRBJ2-5, with 9 nucleotides matching TRBD1. V trimming: 6 bases; J trimming: 1 base; junction bases outside the gene matches: 7. Germline CDR1 SGHNT, CDR2 YYREEE (reference sequence). This CDR3 region has 15 residues. This chain's CDR3 is CASNRGGQGQETQYF. The CDR3 coding sequence is TGTGCCAGCAACCGCGGGGGACAGGGCCAAGAGACCCAGTACTTC.

The rearrangement links TRBV6-5 to TRBJ2-3; D might be TRBD1 (7 bases). V lost 6 bases and J lost 1, with 14 bases in between. The CDR3 covers 15 residues. The germline gives CDR1 MNHEY, CDR2 SVGAGI. CDR3 loop: CASRYRGGGTDTQYF. DNA of the CDR3: TGTGCCAGCAGGTACAGGGGCGGGGGCACAGATACGCAGTATTTT.

This chain uses TRBV7-9 with TRBJ2-1; D ambiguous. CDR1 and CDR2 from the germline V gene are SEHNR and FQNEAQ (reference sequence). The CDR3 totals 13 residues. V was shortened by 2 bases and J by 3 bases, with 5 bases between the two germline ends. The CDR3 here is CASSLSGYNEQFF. The CDR3 coding sequence is TGTGCCAGCAGCTTATCAGGCTACAATGAGCAGTTCTTC. Together with reference TRBV7-9 and TRBJ2-1, the CDR3 gives the full variable domain: DTGVSQNPRHKITKRGQNVTFRCDPISEHNRLYWYRQTLGQGPEFLTYFQNEAQLEKSRLLSDRFSAERPKGSFSTLEIQRTEQGDSAMYLCASSLSGYNEQFFGPGTRLTVL.

The rearrangement joins TRBV9 to TRBJ2-3; 8 positions agree with TRBD2. The germline V gene has CDR1 SGDLS and CDR2 YYNGEE. The CDR3 totals 14 residues. V lost 10 bases to trimming and J lost 1 base; unmatched junction nucleotides: 8. In DNA, the CDR3 is TGTGCCTCCTCGGGGGGGGAGGGCACAGATACGCAGTATTTT. This gives the protein CASSGGEGTDTQYF.

The chain links TRBV12-5 to TRBJ2-2; 10 positions match TRBD2. Germline V gene lookup returns CDR1 LGHNT and CDR2 FRNRAP. Trimming at V came to 5 bases and at J to 1 base, leaving 10 bases not matched to a gene. This CDR3 region has 18 residues. CDR3 residues: CASGPKGTSEGNTGELFF. In DNA, the CDR3 is TGTGCTAGTGGTCCAAAAGGGACTAGCGAAGGGAACACCGGGGAGCTGTTTTTT.

This clone has a single count. The V and J genes are TRBV7-2 and TRBJ2-7; 8 positions agree with TRBD1. Germline V lookup: CDR1 SGHTA, CDR2 FQGNSA. Trimming removed 6 bases from V and 4 bases from J; junction bases left unmatched: 5. CDR3 length: 13 amino acids. The CDR3 region is CASSWTGSYEQYF. The CDR3 DNA follows: TGTGCCAGCAGTTGGACAGGGAGTTACGAGCAGTACTTC.

The chain has TRBV7-8 and TRBJ2-3; 8 nucleotides align to TRBD2. The CDR3 is 15 residues long. Germline assignment: CDR1 SGHVS and CDR2 FQNEAQ. With 7 bases clipped from V and 1 base from J, the junction kept 7 bases outside the gene matches. CDR3 protein: CASTIPTSGTDTQYF. The CDR3 DNA sequence: TGTGCCAGCACCATTCCGACTAGCGGCACAGATACGCAGTATTTT.

This chain uses TRBV14 with TRBJ2-7; tentative D call: TRBD2 (5 bases). Germline assignment: CDR1 SGHDN and CDR2 FVKESK. The V end lost 0 bases, the J end lost 3 bases, and 6 bases lay between the germline ends. The CDR3 is made up of 13 amino acids. The DNA for the CDR3 is TGTGCCAGCAGCCAAGATGAGGGCTACGAGCAGTACTTC. Protein sequence: CASSQDEGYEQYF. The entire variable domain, with the rest obtained from reference TRBV14 and TRBJ2-7, is as follows: EAGVTQFPSHSVIEKGQTVTLRCDPISGHDNLYWYRRVMGKEIKFLLHFVKESKQDESGMPNNRFLAERTGGTYSTLKVQPAELEDSGVYFCASSQDEGYEQYFGPGTRLTVT.

The rearrangement joins TRBV19 to TRBJ2-7; 8 bases align to TRBD1. The germline CDR1 and CDR2 sequences are LNHDA and SQIVND (reference sequence). Trimming at V came to 3 bases and at J to 1 base, leaving 2 bases not matched to a gene. CDR3 length: 14 residues. CDR3 coding DNA: TGTGCCAGTAGTATTGGGACAGGATCCTACGAGCAGTACGTC. Residues: CASSIGTGSYEQYV.

The chain links TRBV7-8 to TRBJ2-1; weak D call: TRBD2 (6 bases). Germline assignment: CDR1 SGHVS and CDR2 FQNEAQ. V lost 5 bases, J lost 0 bases, and 14 bases lay in between. The CDR3 runs to 16 residues. The CDR3 is CASSRGGGVSYNEQFF. The CDR3 DNA follows: TGTGCCAGCAGCCGAGGCGGCGGGGTCTCCTACAATGAGCAGTTCTTC.

The chain uses TRBV6-6 and TRBJ2-3, with 11 bases identical to TRBD1. Germline loops: CDR1 MNHNY, CDR2 SVGAGI (reference sequence). This CDR3 contains 16 residues. The trim removed 8 bases at V and 4 bases at J, leaving 11 bases unmatched. The CDR3 DNA is TGTGCCAGCTGCAGGACAGGGGGCGCGGGCGCAGATACGCAGTATTTT. This gives the protein CASCRTGGAGADTQYF.

CDR3 nucleotide sequence: TGTGCCAGCAGCTCAGCGGGACAGCTGCATCATCAGCCCCAGCATTTT. Its protein product is CASSSAGQLHHQPQHF. V gene TRBV7-8 combines with J gene TRBJ1-5; 7 positions agree with TRBD1. The V and J ends lost 4 bases and 5 bases, in that order; junction bases with no gene match: 11. CDR3 size: 16 residues. Germline V gene data show CDR1 as SGHVS and CDR2 as FQNEAQ.